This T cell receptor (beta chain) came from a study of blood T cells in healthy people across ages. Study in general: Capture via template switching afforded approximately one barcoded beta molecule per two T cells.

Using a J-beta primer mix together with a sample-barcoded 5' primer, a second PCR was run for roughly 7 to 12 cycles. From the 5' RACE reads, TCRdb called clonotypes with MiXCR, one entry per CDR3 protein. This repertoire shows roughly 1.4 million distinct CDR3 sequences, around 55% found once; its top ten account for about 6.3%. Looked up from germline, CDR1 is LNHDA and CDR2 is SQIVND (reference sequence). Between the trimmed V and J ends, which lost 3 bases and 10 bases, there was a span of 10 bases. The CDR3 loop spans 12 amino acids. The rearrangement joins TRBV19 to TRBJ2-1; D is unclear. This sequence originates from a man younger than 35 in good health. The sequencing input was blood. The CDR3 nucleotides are TGTGCCAGTAGTATGAGGCGCAGAGAGCAGTTCTTC. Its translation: CASSMRRREQFF.